Each of the 8 T cell receptor beta chains below was sequenced from the same sample in a study of blood T cell repertoires in COVID-19. The protocol was immunoSEQ multiplex PCR, while the TCRdb copy is restricted to in-frame clones and leaves out a portion. The table shows under 300,000 clones, with around 86% occurring only once. The sequencing sample was made of peripheral blood. The origin of the receptors is a woman in her forties who had recovered from COVID-19.

The rearrangement joins TRBV11-2 to TRBJ1-1; D gene unclear. The CDR3 has 13 amino acids. The V end lost 5 bases, the J end lost 11 bases, and 18 bases lay between the germline ends. Germline V gene data show CDR1 as SGHAT and CDR2 as FQNNGV. CDR3 sequence reads: CASSPPGFVGAFF. CDR3 coding DNA: TGTGCCAGCAGCCCGCCGGGATTTGTGGGGGCTTTCTTT.

The chain recombines TRBV5-1 with TRBJ2-6, with 7 bases lining up with TRBD1. The V and J ends lost 4 bases and 0 bases, in that order; junction bases with no gene match: 10. In germline, CDR1 is SGHRS, CDR2 YFSETQ. The CDR3 runs to 18 residues. CDR3 nucleotides: TGCGCCAGCAGCCCCAGGACAGGATTGAGCTCTGGGGCCAACGTCCTGACTTTC. Protein sequence: CASSPRTGLSSGANVLTF.

This chain connects TRBV18 to TRBJ1-1, with D maybe TRBD1 (6 bases). V gave up 3 bases and J gave up 4 bases, with 12 bases separating them. The CDR3 spans 14 residues. Germline V gene lookup returns CDR1 KGHSH and CDR2 LQKENI. The CDR3, as DNA: TGTGCCAGCTCACCTCGGCAGGGGACCACTGAAGCTTTCTTT. Encoded protein: CASSPRQGTTEAFF.

This clone occurred once. The CDR3 DNA reads as TGTGCCACCAGTGAACCCCCGACTAGCGGGAGAGAGACCCAGTACTTC. The encoded protein is CATSEPPTSGRETQYF. The chain couples TRBV24-1 to TRBJ2-5; 12 nucleotides align to TRBD2. CDR3 length equals 16 residues. The V and J ends lost 4 bases and 4 bases, in that order; junction bases with no gene match: 6. Per the germline V gene, CDR1 is KGHDR and CDR2 is SFDVKD.

This chain joins TRBV9 and TRBJ2-1; TRBD2 agrees at 14 bases. This CDR3 contains 19 residues. Germline-derived CDR1 and CDR2 are SGDLS and YYNGEE. V was pared by 4 bases and J by 6 bases, with 15 bases of the junction left unmatched. The CDR3 sequence is CASSLSTGTSGSWINEQFF. The CDR3 DNA is TGTGCCAGCAGCCTAAGTACCGGGACTAGCGGGAGCTGGATCAATGAGCAGTTCTTC.

The chain joins TRBV6-1 to TRBJ2-1; TRBD2 matches 12 bases. Germline-derived CDR1 and CDR2 are MNHNS and SASEGT. CDR3 length: 12 residues. V lost 6 bases and J lost 15; bases outside the gene matches: 6. CDR3: CASRPTSGSWFF. The DNA for the CDR3 is TGTGCCAGCAGACCGACTAGCGGGAGTTGGTTCTTC.

In its sample, this clone was seen a few times. The chain joins TRBV19 to TRBJ2-2; 9 bases match TRBD1. The CDR3 contains 17 residues. With 3 bases clipped from V and 6 bases from J, the junction kept 11 bases outside the gene matches. In germline, CDR1 is LNHDA, CDR2 SQIVND (reference sequence). The CDR3, as DNA: TGTGCCAGTAGTATCCCCGGACAGGGGATAATCGCCGGGGAGCTGTTTTTT. Translated, it gives CASSIPGQGIIAGELFF.

The rearrangement uses TRBV7-9 and TRBJ1-5; D is unclear. This CDR3 is 13 amino acids long. Trimming left V 2 bases short and J 5 bases short, with 7 bases between. The germline gives CDR1 SEHNR, CDR2 FQNEAQ (reference sequence). The CDR3 nucleotides are TGTGCCAGCAGCTTATCCCCGTATCAGCCCCAGCATTTT. The encoded protein is CASSLSPYQPQHF.